The following is a TCR beta chain sequence with its context. This entry belongs to a study of T cell responses to AZD1222 COVID-19 vaccine. Assay used: immunoSEQ multiplex PCR; TCRdb lists only in-frame clones, some missing. Of some 170,000 clones detected, roughly nine tenths appear once; the ten largest clones hold approximately 1.8%. Second-dose intervals of approximately 4 or approximately 12 weeks were pooled. The specimen comprised peripheral blood, sampled 28 days after the second AZD1222 dose. The clonotype was recovered from an adult who received the AZD1222 COVID-19 vaccine.

The CDR3 region is CASSLGQYNSPLHF. The CDR3 region has the DNA TGTGCCAGCAGCTTGGGACAGTATAATTCACCCCTCCACTTT. The rearrangement links TRBV9 to TRBJ1-6; 7 bases fit TRBD1. The germline V gene encodes CDR1 SGDLS and CDR2 YYNGEE. The CDR3 is 14 amino acids. Unmatched junction bases numbered 2, after V lost 4 bases and J lost 4 bases.